The T cell receptor (beta chain) under discussion was sequenced for a study of cytomegalovirus exposure and HLA in healthy donors. Researchers ran the PCR with 60 Vbeta and 13 Jbeta primers. The method was immunoSEQ multiplex PCR; TCRdb's version includes in-frame clones alone and lacks a portion of them. This table has roughly 160,000 clones, approximately 85% appearing once. V was pared by 4 bases and J by 2 bases, with 6 bases of the junction left unmatched. CDR1 and CDR2 from the germline V gene are LNHNV and YYDKDF (reference sequence). The length of the CDR3 is 16 residues. The sample consisted of PBMCs. The receptor was derived from a man aged 50 or older in good health and CMV-seropositive. This sequence joins TRBV15 and TRBJ2-2; 8 nucleotides agree with TRBD2. CDR3 sequence reads: CATSNGLAPNTGELFF. Written as DNA, the CDR3 is TGTGCCACCAGCAATGGACTAGCACCTAACACCGGGGAGCTGTTTTTT.